The clone carrying this TCR beta chain was seen repeatedly, ten times or more. Its target is not known. Building the TCR beta libraries relied on iRepertoire HTBI primers, and CDR3 regions underwent Arm-PCR. TCRdb re-analysed the multiplex PCR reads in MiXCR, keeping a single row per CDR3 protein. The table records 600,000 to 650,000 distinct CDR3 sequences, about 15% of them present only once. These data come from a study of regulatory T cells in long-lasting Graves disease. Study observations and caveats: Persistent disease preferred TRBV28, TRBJ1-2 and TRBJ2-5.

Time point here: newly diagnosed GD, antithyroid drugs for less than 3 months. Construction of the TCR library relied on RNA isolated from PBMCs. In Xi'an, China, an endocrinology department was the source of patients. EDTA tubes were used for drawing nine milliliters of peripheral blood. There are 15 residues in the CDR3. CDR1 is SGHDN and CDR2 is FVKESK in the germline V gene. Deletions cut 2 bases from V and 0 bases from J, with 10 bases between. This sample was shared with a second study, whose subject was T cells in Graves' hyperthyroidism and ophthalmopathy. That report notes: The HTBI set primed first-round TCR CDR3 RT-PCR.

The clonotype originates from a woman aged 25 to 39 with Graves disease. The sample in question was peripheral blood mononuclear cells (PBMCs), obtained at new diagnosis, from a patient treated with antithyroid drugs. This sequence joins TRBV14 and TRBJ1-1; possibly TRBD1 for D (5 bases). CDR3 nucleotide sequence: TGTGCCAGCAGCCAACAGGGATTAATGAACACTGAAGCTTTCTTT. It yields the protein CASSQQGLMNTEAFF.